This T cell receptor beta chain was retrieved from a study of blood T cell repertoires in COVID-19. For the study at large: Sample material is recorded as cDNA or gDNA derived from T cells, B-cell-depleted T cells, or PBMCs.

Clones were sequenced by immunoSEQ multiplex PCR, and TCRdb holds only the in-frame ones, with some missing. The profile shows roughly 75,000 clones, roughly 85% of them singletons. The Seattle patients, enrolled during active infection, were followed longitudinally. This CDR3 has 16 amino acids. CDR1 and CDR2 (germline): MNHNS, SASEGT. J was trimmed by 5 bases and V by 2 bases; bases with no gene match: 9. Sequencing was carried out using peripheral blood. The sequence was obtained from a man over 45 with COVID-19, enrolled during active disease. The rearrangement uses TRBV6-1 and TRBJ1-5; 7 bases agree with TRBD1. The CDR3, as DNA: TGTGCCAGCAGTGAACCCTTCAGGGGGACTGATCAGCCCCAGCATTTT. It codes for CASSEPFRGTDQPQHF.